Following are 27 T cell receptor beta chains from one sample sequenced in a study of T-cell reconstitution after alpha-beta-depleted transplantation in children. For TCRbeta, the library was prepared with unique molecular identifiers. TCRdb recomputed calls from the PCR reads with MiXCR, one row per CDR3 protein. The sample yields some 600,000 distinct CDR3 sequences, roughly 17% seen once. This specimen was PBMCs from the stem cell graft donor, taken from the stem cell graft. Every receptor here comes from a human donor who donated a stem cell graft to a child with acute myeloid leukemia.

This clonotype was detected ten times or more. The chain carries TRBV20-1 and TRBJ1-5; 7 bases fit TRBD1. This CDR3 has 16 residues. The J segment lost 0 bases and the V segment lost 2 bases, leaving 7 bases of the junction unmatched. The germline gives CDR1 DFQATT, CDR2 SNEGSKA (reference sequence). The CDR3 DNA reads TGCAGTGCTAGAAGAGGGACAGATTATAGCAATCAGCCCCAGCATTTT. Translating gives CSARRGTDYSNQPQHF.

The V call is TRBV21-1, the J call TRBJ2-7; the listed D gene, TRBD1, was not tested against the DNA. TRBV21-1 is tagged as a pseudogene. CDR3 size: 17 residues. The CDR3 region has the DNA TGTGCCAGCAGCAAAGAAGAAGTAGGGGACAGGGGATACGAGCAGTACGTC. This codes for CASSKEEVGDRGYEQYV.

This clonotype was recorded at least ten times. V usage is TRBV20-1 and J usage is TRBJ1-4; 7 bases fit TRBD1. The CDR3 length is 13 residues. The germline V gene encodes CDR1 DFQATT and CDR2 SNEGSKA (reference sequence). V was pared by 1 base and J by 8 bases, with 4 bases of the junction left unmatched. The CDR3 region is CSARGGTVEKLFF. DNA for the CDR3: TGCAGTGCTAGAGGGGGGACAGTCGAAAAACTGTTTTTT.

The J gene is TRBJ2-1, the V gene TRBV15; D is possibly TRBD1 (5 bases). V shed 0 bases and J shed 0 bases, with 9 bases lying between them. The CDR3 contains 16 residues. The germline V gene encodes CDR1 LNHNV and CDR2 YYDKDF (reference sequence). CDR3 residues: CATSRDRDSSYNEQFF. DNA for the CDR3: TGTGCCACCAGCAGAGACAGGGATAGCTCCTACAATGAGCAGTTCTTC. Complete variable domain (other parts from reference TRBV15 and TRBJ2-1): DAMVIQNPRYQVTQFGKPVTLSCSQTLNHNVMYWYQQKSSQAPKLLFHYYDKDFNNEADTPDNFQSRRPNTSFCFLDIRSPGLGDTAMYLCATSRDRDSSYNEQFFGPGTRLTVL.

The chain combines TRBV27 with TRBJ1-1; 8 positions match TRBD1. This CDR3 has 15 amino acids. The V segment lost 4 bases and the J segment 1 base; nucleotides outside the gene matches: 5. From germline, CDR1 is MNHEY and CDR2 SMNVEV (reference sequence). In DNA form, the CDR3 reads TGTGCCAGCAGTTCAGCCGGACAGGGGAACACTGAAGCTTTCTTT. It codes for CASSSAGQGNTEAFF.

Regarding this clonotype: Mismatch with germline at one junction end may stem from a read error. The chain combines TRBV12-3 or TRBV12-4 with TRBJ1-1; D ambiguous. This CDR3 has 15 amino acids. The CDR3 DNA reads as TGTGCCAGCAGTTACGACCAAACGGGGAACACTGAAGGTTTCTTT. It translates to CASSYDQTGNTEGFF.

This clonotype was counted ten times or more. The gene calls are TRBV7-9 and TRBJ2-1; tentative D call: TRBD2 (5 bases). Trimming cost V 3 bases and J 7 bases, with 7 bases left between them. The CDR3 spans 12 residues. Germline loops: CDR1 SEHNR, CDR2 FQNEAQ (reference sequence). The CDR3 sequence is CASSLGENEQFF. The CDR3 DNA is TGTGCCAGCAGCTTGGGAGAGAATGAGCAGTTCTTC.

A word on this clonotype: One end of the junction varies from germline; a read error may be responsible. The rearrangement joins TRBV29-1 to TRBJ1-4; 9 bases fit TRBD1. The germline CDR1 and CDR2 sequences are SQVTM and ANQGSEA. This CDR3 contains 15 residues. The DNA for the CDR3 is TGCAGCGTTGGGGACAGGGCCGGGACTAATGAAACACTGTTTTTT. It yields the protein CSVGDRAGTNETLFF.

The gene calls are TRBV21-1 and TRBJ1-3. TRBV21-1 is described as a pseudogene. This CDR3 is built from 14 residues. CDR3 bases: TGTGCCAGCAGCAAAGCGGTCTCTGGAAACACCATATATTTT. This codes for CASSKAVSGNTIYF.

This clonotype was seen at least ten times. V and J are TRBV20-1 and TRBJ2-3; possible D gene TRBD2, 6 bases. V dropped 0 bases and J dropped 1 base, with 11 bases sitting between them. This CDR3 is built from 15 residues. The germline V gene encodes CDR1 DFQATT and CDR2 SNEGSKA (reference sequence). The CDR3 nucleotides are TGCAGTGCTAGAGATAGCGGACCCGGCACAGATACGCAGTATTTT. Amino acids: CSARDSGPGTDTQYF.

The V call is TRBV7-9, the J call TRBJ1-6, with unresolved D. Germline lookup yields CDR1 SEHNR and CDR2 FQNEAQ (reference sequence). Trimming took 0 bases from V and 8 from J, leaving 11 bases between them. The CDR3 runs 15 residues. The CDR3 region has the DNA TGTGCCAGCAGCTTAGCCATATCGGTGGATTCACCCCTCCACTTT. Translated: CASSLAISVDSPLHF.

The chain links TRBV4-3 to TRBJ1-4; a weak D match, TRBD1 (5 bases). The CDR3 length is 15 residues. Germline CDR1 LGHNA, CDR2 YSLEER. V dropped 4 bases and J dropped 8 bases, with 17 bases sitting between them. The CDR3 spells CASSPPGHRQEKLFF. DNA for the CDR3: TGCGCCAGCAGCCCCCCCGGGCACAGGCAAGAAAAACTGTTTTTT.

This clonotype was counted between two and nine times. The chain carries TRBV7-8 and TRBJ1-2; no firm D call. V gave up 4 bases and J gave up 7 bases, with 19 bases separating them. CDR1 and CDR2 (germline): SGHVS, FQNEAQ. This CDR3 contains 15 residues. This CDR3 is CASSSTPNVGSGYTF. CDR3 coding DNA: TGTGCCAGCAGCTCGACCCCAAACGTGGGCTCTGGCTACACCTTC.

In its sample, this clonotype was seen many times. CDR3 in amino acids: CSVAAAGELFF. The DNA for the CDR3 is TGCAGCGTTGCGGCGGCCGGGGAGCTGTTTTTT. The chain is built from TRBV29-1 and TRBJ2-2, with D uncertain. V was shortened by 4 bases and J by 6 bases, with 6 bases between the two germline ends. Germline assignment: CDR1 SQVTM and CDR2 ANQGSEA. This CDR3 spans 11 amino acids.

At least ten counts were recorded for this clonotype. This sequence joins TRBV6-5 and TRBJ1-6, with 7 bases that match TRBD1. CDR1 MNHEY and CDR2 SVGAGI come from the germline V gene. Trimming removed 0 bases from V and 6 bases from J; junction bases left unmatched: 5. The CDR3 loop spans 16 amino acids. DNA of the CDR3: TGTGCCAGCAGTTACTCGACAGGGCCTAGTAATTCACCCCTCCACTTT. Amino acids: CASSYSTGPSNSPLHF.

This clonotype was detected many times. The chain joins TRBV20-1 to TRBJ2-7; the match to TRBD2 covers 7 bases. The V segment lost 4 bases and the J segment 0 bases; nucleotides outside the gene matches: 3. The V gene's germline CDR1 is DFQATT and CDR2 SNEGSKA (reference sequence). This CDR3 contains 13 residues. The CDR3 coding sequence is TGCAGTGCTACGGGCGGGAGCTCCTACGAGCAGTACTTC. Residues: CSATGGSSYEQYF.

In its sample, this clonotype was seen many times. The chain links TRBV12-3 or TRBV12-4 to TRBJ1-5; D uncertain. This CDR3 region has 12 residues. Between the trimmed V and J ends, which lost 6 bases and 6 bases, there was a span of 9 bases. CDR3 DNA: TGTGCCAGCAGCCCGGACGTTCAGCCCCAGCATTTT. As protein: CASSPDVQPQHF.

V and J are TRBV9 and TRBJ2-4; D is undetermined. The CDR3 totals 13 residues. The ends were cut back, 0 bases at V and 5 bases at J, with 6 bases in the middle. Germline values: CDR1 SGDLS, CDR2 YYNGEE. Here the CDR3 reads CASSVGLQNIQYF. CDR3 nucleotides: TGTGCCAGCAGCGTAGGCTTGCAAAACATTCAGTACTTC.

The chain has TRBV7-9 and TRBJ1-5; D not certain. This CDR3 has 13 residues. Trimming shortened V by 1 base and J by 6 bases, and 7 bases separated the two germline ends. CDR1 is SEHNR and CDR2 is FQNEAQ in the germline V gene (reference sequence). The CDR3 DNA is TGTGCCAGCAGCTTAGATAGTTCTCAGCCCCAGCATTTT. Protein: CASSLDSSQPQHF.

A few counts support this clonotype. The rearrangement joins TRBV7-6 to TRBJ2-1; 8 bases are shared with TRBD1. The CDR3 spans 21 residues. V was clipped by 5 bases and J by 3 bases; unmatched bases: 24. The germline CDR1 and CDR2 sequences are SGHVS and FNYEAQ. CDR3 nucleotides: TGTGCCAGCAGCCCCTACTCATCCGGGACAGGTTTCATTCCAAACTACAATGAGCAGTTCTTC. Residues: CASSPYSSGTGFIPNYNEQFF.

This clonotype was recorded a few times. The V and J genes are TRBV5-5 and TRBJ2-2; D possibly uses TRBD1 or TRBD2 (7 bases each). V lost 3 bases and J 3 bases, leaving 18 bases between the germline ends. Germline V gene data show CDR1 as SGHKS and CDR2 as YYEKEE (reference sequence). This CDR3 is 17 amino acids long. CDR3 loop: CASSSRGGGVDTGELFF. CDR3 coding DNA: TGTGCCAGCAGCTCCAGGGGGGGAGGAGTGGACACCGGGGAGCTGTTTTTT.

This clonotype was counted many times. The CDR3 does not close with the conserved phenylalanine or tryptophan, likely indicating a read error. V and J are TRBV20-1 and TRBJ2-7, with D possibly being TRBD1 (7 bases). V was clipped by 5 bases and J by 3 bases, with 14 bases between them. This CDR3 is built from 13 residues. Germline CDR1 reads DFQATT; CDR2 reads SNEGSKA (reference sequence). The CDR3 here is CSAGGTVGYEQYL. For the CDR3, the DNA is TGCAGTGCTGGAGGGACAGTGGGCTACGAGCAGTACTTA.

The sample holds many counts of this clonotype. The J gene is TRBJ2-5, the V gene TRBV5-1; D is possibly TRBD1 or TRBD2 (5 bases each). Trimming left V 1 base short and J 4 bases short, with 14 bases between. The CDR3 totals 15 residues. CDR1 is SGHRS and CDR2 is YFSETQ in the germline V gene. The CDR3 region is CASSLSAGSGETQYF. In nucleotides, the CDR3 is TGCGCCAGCAGCTTGTCCGCAGGGAGCGGAGAGACCCAGTACTTC.

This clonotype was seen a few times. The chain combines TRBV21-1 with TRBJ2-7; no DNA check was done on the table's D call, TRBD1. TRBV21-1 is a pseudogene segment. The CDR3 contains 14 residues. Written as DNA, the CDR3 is TGTGCCAGCAATTCCGGGACAGCTTCGTACGAGCAGTACTTC. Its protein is CASNSGTASYEQYF.

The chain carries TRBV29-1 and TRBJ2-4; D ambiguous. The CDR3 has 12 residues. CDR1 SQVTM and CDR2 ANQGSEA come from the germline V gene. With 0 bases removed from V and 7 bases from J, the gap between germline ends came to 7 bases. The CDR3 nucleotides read TGCAGCGTTGAAGATCCCGGGAACATTCAGTACTTC. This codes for CSVEDPGNIQYF.

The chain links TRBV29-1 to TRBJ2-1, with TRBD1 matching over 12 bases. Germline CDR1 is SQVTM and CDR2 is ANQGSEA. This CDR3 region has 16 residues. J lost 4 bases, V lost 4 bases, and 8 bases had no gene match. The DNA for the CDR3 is TGCAGCGTTGTCCCCCGGGGACAGGGGGCGTACAATGAGCAGTTCTTC. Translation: CSVVPRGQGAYNEQFF.

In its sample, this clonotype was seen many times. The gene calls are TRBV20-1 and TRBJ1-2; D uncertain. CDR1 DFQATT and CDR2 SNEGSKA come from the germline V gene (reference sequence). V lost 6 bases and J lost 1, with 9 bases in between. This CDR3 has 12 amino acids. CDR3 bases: TGCAGTGCCGCCCAGTTTAACTATGGCTACACCTTC. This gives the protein CSAAQFNYGYTF.